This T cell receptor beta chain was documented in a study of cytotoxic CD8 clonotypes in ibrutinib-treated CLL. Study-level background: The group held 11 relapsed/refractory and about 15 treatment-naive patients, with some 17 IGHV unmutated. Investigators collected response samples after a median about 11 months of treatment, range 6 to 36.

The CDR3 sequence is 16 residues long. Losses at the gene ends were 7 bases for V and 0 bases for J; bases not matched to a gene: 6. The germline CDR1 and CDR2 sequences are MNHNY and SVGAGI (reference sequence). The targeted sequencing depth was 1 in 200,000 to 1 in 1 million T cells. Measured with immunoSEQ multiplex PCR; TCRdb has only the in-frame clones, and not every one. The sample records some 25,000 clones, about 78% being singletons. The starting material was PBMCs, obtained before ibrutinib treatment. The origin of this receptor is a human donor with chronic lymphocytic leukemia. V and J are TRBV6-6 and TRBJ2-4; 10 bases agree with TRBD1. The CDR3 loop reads CASKRQGAGAKNIQYF. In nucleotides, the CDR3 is TGTGCCAGCAAACGACAGGGGGCAGGAGCCAAAAACATTCAGTACTTC.